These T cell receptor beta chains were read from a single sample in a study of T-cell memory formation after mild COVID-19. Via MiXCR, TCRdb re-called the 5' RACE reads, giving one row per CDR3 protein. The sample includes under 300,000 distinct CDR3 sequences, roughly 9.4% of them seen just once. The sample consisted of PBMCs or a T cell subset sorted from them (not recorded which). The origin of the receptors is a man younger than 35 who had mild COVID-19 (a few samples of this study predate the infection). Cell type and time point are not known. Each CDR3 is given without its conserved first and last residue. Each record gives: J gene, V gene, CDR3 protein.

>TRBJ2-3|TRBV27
ASSLAAGRRDTQY
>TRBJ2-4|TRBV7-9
ASSFSNERGPRGTKNIQY
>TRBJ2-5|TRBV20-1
SARDQERKETQY
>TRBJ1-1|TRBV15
ATSRDTMVRGAEAF
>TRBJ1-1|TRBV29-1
SVDGGMGMNTEAF
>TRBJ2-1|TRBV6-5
ASSSPGYRNEQF
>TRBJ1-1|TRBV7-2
ASSATASDTEAF
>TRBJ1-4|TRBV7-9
ASSLGGEGEKLF
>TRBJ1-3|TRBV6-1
ASSEEEGVNTIY
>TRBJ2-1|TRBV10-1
ASSESRQETSYNEQF
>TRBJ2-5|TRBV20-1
SAQGLAGQETQY